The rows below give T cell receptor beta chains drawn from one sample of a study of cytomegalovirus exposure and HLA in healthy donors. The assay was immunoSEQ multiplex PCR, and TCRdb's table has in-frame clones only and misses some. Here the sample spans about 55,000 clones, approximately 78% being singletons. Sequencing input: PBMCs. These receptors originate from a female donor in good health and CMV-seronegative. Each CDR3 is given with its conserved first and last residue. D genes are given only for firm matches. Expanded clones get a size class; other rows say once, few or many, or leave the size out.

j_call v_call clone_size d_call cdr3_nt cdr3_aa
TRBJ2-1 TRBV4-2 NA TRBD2 TGTGCCAGCAGCCACCCGACTAGCGGGGGGTCCGATGAGCAGTTCTTC CASSHPTSGGSDEQFF
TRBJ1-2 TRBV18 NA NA TGTGCCAGCTCCCCCGGCAGGAACAACTATGGCTACACCTTC CASSPGRNNYGYTF
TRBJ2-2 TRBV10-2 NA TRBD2 TGCGCCAGCAGAGGACTAGCGGGGGGCCTCACCGGGGAGCTGTTTTTT CASRGLAGGLTGELFF
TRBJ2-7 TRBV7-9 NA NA TGTTCCAGCAGCTTAGTATCCTACTACGAGCAGTACTTC CSSSLVSYYEQYF
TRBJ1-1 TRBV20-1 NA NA TGCAGTGCTCTACGGGGGGAAGCTTTCTTT CSALRGEAFF
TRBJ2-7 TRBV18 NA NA TGTGCCAGCTCACCGGAATTAGGGGGCTACGAGCAGTACTTC CASSPELGGYEQYF
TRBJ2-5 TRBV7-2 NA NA TGTGCCAGCAAGCTCACCCCTCTCCCGGGGCGGGGAGGACTGGAGACCCAGTACTTC CASKLTPLPGRGGLETQYF
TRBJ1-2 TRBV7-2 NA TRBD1 TGTGCCAGCAGCTTAGAGTGGGGACAGGGCCCAATAAGGAACTATGGCTACACCTTC CASSLEWGQGPIRNYGYTF
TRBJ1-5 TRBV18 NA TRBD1 TGTGCCAGCTCAGGTACAGGGGGGACGAATCAGCCCCAGCATTTT CASSGTGGTNQPQHF
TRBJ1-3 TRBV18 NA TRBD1 TGTGCCAGCTCACCGACAGGGTTACCTGGAAACACCATATATTTT CASSPTGLPGNTIYF
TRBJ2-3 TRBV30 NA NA TGTGCCTGGGAATCGGCCCGCCTAGACACAGATACGCAGTATTTT CAWESARLDTDTQYF
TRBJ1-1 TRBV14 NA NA TGTGCCAGCAGCCCGGGACTTCGGAACACTGAAGCTTTCTTT CASSPGLRNTEAFF
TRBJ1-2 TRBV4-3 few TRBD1 TGCGCCAGCAGCCAAAAGAGTCGAGGGCAGGGGGCACGTGGCTACACCTTC CASSQKSRGQGARGYTF
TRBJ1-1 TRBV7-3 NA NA TGTGCCAGCAGAGAAGGGGCCACCACTGAAGCTTTCTTT CASREGATTEAFF
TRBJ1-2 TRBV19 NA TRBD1 TGTGCCAGTAGGGCAGGGGGCGACTATGGCCACACCTTC CASRAGGDYGHTF
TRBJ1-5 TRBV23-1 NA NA TGCGCCACCTTGACGGGGGGCCAGGCTCAGCCCCAGCATTTT CATLTGGQAQPQHF
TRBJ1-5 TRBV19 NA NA TGTGCCAGTAGTATAGGCCCCCGGACACAAAGCAATCAGCCCCAGCATTTT CASSIGPRTQSNQPQHF
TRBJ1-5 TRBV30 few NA TGTGCCTGGAGTGTACGCAGGGGTAGCAATCAGCCCCAGCATTTT CAWSVRRGSNQPQHF
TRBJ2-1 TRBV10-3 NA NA TGTGCCATCGCTACAGGATCCTACAATGAGCAGTTCTTC CAIATGSYNEQFF
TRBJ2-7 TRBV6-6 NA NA TGTGCCAGCAGTGGGGCGGGGAGCTCCTACGAGCAGTACTTC CASSGAGSSYEQYF
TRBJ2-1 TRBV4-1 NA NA TGCGCCAGCAGCCAAGATGGGGGGGCCAACAATGAGCAGTTCTTC CASSQDGGANNEQFF
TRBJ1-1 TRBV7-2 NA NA TGTGCCAGCAGCTCAAGGAGGGGTGCCACTGAAGCTTTCTTT CASSSRRGATEAFF
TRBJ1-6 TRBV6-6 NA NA TGTGCCAGCAGTTATCCTCTGGAGGGTTCACCCCTCCACTTT CASSYPLEGSPLHF
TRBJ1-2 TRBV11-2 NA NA TGTGCCAGCACCCTAAAGGGGGAGGGCTACACCTTC CASTLKGEGYTF
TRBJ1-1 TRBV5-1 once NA TGCGCCAGCAGCTTGGCAGGCAAGAGTGAAGCTTTCTTT CASSLAGKSEAFF
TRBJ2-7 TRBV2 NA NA TGTGCCAGCAGTGAAACAGGGAAATCCTACGAGCAGTACTTC CASSETGKSYEQYF
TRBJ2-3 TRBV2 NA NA TGTGCCAGCAGTGAATTGGCACCCACAGATACGCAGTATTTT CASSELAPTDTQYF
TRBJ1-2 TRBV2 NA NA TGTGCCACGCAGGAGGCAGGGGACCCGAACCTCTATGGCTACACCTTC CATQEAGDPNLYGYTF
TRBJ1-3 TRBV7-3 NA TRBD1 TGTGCCAGCAGCACCACAGGGGGCGCCGGAAACACCATATATTTT CASSTTGGAGNTIYF
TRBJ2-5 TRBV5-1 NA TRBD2 TGCGCCAGCAGCCCCAGAGGACTAGCGGGGATACAAGAGACCCAGTACTTC CASSPRGLAGIQETQYF
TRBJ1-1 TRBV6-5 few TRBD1 TGTGCCAGCAGGAACAGGGGGGGAATCGACACTGAAGCTTTCTTT CASRNRGGIDTEAFF
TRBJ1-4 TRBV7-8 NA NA TGTGCCAGCAGGGACAAAGCTAATGAAAAACTGTTTTTT CASRDKANEKLFF
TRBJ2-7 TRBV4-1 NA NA TGCGCCAGCAGCCAAACTGACAGATCAACCTTCTACGAGCAGTACTTC CASSQTDRSTFYEQYF
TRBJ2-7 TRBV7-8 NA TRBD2 TGTGCCAGCATCAGAGAGTACGGACTAGCCTACTCCTACGAGCAGTACTTC CASIREYGLAYSYEQYF
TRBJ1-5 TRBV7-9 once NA TGTGCCAGCAGCTTAGGAGGGATCCAGCCCCAGCATTTT CASSLGGIQPQHF
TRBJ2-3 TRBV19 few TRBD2 TGTGCCAGTAGGACATCTGGGACTAGCGGGGGTGCAGATACGCAGTATTTT CASRTSGTSGGADTQYF
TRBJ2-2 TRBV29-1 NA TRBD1 TGCAGCGTTCTAGGACAGGGAAACTCCGGGGAGCTGTTTTTT CSVLGQGNSGELFF
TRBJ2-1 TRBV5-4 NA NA TGTGCCAGCAGGTCCGGACAGGCCGGGGGGGATGAGCAGTTCTTC CASRSGQAGGDEQFF
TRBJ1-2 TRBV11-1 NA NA TGTGCCAGCAGCTTACTCGGAGCCAACTATGGCTACACCTTC CASSLLGANYGYTF
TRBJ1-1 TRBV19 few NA TGTGCCAGTAGTATAGTATCGCTACCTCCCTTGCGGGGTACTGAAGCTTTCTTT CASSIVSLPPLRGTEAFF